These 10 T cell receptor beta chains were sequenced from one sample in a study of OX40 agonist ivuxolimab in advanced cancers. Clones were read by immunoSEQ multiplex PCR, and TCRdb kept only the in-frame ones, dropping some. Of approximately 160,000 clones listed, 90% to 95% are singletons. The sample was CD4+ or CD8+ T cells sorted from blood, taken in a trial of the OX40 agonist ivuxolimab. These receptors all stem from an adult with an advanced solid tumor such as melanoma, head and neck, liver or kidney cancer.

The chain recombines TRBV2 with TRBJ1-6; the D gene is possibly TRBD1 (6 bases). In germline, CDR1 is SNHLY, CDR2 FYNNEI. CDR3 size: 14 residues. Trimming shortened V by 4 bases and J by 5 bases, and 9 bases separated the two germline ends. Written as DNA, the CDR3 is TGTGCCAGCAGTGGGCAGGGGAATAATTCACCCCTCCACTTT. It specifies CASSGQGNNSPLHF.

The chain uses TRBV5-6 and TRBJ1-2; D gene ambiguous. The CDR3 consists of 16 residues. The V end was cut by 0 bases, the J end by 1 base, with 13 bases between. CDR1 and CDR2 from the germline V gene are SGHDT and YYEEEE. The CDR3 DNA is TGTGCCAGCAGCTTGGGGGGTTGGTACGGTAACTATGGCTACACCTTC. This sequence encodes CASSLGGWYGNYGYTF. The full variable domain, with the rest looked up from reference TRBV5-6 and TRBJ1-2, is DAGVTQSPTHLIKTRGQQVTLRCSPKSGHDTVSWYQQALGQGPQFIFQYYEEEERQRGNFPDRFSGHQFPNYSSELNVNALLLGDSALYLCASSLGGWYGNYGYTFGSGTRLTVV.

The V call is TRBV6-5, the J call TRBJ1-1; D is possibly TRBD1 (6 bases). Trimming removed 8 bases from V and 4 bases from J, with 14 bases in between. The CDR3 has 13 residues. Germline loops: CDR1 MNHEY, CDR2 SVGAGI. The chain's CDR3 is CASRRGAPTEAFF. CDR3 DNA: TGTGCCAGCCGTCGGGGGGCCCCCACTGAAGCTTTCTTT.

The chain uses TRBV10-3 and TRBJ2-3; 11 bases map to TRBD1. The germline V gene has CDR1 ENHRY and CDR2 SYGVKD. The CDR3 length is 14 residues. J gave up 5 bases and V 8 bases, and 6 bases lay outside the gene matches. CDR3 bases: TGTGCCATCCGAGGACAGGGGGCGGGAGATACGCAGTATTTT. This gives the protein CAIRGQGAGDTQYF.

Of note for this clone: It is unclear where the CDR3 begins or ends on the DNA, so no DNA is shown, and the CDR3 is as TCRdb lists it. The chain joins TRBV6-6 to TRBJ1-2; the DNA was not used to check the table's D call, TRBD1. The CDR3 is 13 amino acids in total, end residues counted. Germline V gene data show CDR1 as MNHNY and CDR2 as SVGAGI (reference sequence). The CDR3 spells CASSYSGVGRGTF.

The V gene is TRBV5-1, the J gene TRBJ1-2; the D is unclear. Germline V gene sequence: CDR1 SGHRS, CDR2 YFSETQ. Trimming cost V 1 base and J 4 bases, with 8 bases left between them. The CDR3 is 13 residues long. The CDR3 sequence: CASSLQSGYGYTF. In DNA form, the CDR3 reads TGCGCCAGCAGCTTGCAATCCGGCTATGGCTACACCTTC.

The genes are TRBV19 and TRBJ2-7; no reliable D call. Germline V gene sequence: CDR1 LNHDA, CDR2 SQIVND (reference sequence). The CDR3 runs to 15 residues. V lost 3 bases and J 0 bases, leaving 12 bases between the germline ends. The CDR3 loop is CASSIGQSSSYEQYF. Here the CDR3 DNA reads TGTGCCAGTAGTATCGGGCAGTCCAGCTCCTACGAGCAGTACTTC. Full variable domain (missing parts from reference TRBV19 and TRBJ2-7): DGGITQSPKYLFRKEGQNVTLSCEQNLNHDAMYWYRQDPGQGLRLIYYSQIVNDFQKGDIAEGYSVSREKKESFPLTVTSAQKNPTAFYLCASSIGQSSSYEQYFGPGTRLTVT.

CDR3 protein: CASSLWLGEQPQHF. For the CDR3, the DNA is TGTGCCAGCAGTTTATGGCTGGGGGAGCAGCCCCAGCATTTT. The chain joins TRBV28 to TRBJ1-5; weak D call: TRBD1 (5 bases). CDR1 is MDHEN and CDR2 is SYDVKM in the germline V gene. V lost 0 bases and J 7 bases, leaving 10 bases between the germline ends. This CDR3 has 14 amino acids. Based on the CDR3 plus reference TRBV28 and TRBJ1-5, the full variable domain is DVKVTQSSRYLVKRTGEKVFLECVQDMDHENMFWYRQDPGLGLRLIYFSYDVKMKEKGDIPEGYSVSREKKERFSLILESASTNQTSMYLCASSLWLGEQPQHFGDGTRLSIL.

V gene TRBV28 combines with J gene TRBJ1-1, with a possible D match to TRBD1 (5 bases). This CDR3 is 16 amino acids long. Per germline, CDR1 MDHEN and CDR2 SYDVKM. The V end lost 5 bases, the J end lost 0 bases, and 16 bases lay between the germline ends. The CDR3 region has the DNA TGTGCCAGCAGTCCTCAACAGAGGGGTCTGAACACTGAAGCTTTCTTT. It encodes CASSPQQRGLNTEAFF.

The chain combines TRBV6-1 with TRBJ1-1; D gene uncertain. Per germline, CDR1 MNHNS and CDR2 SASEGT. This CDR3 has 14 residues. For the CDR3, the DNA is TGTGCAACCTCCAGGCGCACCGTGAACACTGAAGCTTTCTTT. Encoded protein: CATSRRTVNTEAFF.